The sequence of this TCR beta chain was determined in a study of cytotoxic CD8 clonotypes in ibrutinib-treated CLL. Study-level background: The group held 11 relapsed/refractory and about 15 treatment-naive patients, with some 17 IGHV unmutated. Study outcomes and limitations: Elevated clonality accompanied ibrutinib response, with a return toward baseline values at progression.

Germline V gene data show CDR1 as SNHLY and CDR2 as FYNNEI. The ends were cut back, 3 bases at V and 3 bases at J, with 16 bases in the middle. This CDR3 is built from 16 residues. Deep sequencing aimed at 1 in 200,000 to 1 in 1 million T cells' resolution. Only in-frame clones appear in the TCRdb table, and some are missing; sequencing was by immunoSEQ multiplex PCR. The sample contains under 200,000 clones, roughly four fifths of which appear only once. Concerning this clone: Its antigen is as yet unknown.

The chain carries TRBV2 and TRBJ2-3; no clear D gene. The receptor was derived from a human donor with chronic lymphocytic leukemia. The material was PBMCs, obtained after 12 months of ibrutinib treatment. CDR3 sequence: CASSDSAPLETDTQYF. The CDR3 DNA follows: TGTGCCAGCAGTGATTCGGCCCCCTTGGAGACAGATACGCAGTATTTT.